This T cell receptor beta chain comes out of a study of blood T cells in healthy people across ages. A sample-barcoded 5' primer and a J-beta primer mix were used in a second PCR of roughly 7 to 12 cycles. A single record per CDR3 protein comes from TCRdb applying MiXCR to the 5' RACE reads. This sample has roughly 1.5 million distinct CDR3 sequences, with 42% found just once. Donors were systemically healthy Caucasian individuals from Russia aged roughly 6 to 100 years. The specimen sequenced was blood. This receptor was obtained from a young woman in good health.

CDR3 DNA: TGTGCCAGCAGTTTCCGGGGGGCGCAATCCAATGAGCAGTTCTTC. It is translated as CASSFRGAQSNEQFF. This chain connects TRBV28 to TRBJ2-1; weak D call: TRBD2 (7 bases). The CDR3 extends over 15 amino acids. CDR1 and CDR2 (germline): MDHEN, SYDVKM. Deletions cut 3 bases from V and 6 bases from J, with 15 bases between.